What follows is one TCR beta chain and its context. Repertoires were generated with immunoSEQ multiplex PCR, while TCRdb's copy carries only in-frame clones and drops some. The sample carries 150,000 to 200,000 clones, roughly nine tenths recorded once. The germline gives CDR1 DFQATT, CDR2 SNEGSKA (reference sequence). This CDR3 has 11 amino acids. V was trimmed by 0 bases and J by 6 bases, leaving 5 bases between them. This record comes from a study of T cell responses to AZD1222 COVID-19 vaccine. The clonotype was recovered from an adult in good health. The sample in question was peripheral blood, obtained on day 0 of AZD1222 vaccination. This rearrangement joins TRBV20-1 to TRBJ1-1; D gene unclear. The CDR3: CSARDPAEAFF. CDR3 in DNA: TGCAGTGCTAGAGACCCGGCTGAAGCTTTCTTT.